Below are 29 T cell receptor beta chains sequenced from a single sample in a study of blood T cell repertoires in COVID-19. Assay: immunoSEQ multiplex PCR; the TCRdb copy retains only in-frame clones and omits some. The repertoire holds about 150,000 clones, with about nine tenths as singletons. Sample: peripheral blood. These receptors came from a woman in her seventies with acute or convalescent COVID-19.

This rearrangement joins TRBV7-9 to TRBJ1-2, with D possibly matching TRBD1 (5 bases). The V end was cut by 3 bases, the J end by 1 base, with 9 bases between. CDR3 length equals 14 residues. Germline lookup yields CDR1 SEHNR and CDR2 FQNEAQ (reference sequence). The CDR3 reads CASSLLQVNYGYTF. The CDR3 DNA sequence: TGTGCCAGCAGCTTGTTACAGGTTAACTATGGCTACACCTTC.

This chain joins TRBV2 and TRBJ1-2; 7 positions agree with TRBD1. Germline-derived CDR1 and CDR2 are SNHLY and FYNNEI. The length of the CDR3 is 16 residues. The V gene end was trimmed by 3 bases and the J gene end by 3 bases; junction bases not matched to a gene: 10. The DNA of the CDR3 is TGTGCCAGCAGTGATGCGGGGACAGTGCCGTACTATGGCTACACCTTC. Protein product: CASSDAGTVPYYGYTF.

This chain joins TRBV30 and TRBJ1-4, with a possible D match to TRBD1 (6 bases). Germline-derived CDR1 and CDR2 are GTSNPN and SVGIG (reference sequence). The CDR3 is 13 residues long. The germline V and J ends were trimmed by 4 bases and 7 bases, with 13 bases remaining between them. CDR3 protein: CAWKGEGGEKLFF. The CDR3 DNA follows: TGTGCCTGGAAGGGGGAAGGTGGTGAAAAACTGTTTTTT.

The V and J genes are TRBV2 and TRBJ2-3; possible D gene TRBD2, 5 bases. Germline CDR1 SNHLY, CDR2 FYNNEI. V lost 4 bases and J lost 4, with 15 bases in between. The CDR3 sequence is 15 residues long. CDR3 DNA sequence: TGTGCCAGCAGTGCAACGACTGCCGGGGCAGATACGCAGTATTTT. Residues: CASSATTAGADTQYF.

The genes are TRBV5-1 and TRBJ1-4; 11 nucleotides match TRBD1. Trimming removed 6 bases from V and 2 bases from J; junction bases left unmatched: 9. Germline CDR1 SGHRS, CDR2 YFSETQ. This CDR3 has 17 residues. CDR3 nucleotide sequence: TGCGCCAGCACCCACGGGGACAGGGGGTCCACTAATGAAAAACTGTTTTTT. Protein: CASTHGDRGSTNEKLFF.

This clone was detected once. The rearrangement uses TRBV4-1 and TRBJ2-1, with a tentative D call TRBD2 (5 bases). V dropped 4 bases and J dropped 1 base, with 17 bases sitting between them. Per the germline V gene, CDR1 is MGHRA and CDR2 is YSYEKL. The CDR3 totals 17 residues. Here the CDR3 reads CASSPYRRGNSYNEQFF. As DNA, the CDR3 is TGCGCCAGCAGCCCGTACAGACGGGGAAATTCCTACAATGAGCAGTTCTTC.

The V call is TRBV29-1, the J call TRBJ2-7, with 11 bases identical to TRBD2. The V gene end was trimmed by 6 bases and the J gene end by 1 base; junction bases not matched to a gene: 5. This CDR3 contains 14 residues. Germline loops: CDR1 SQVTM, CDR2 ANQGSEA. CDR3 DNA sequence: TGCAGCGTAGATACTAGCGGGGGTTCCTACGAGCAGTACTTC. Amino acid sequence: CSVDTSGGSYEQYF.

The chain uses TRBV11-2 and TRBJ1-2; 9 bases line up with TRBD1. Trimming at V came to 5 bases and at J to 3 bases, leaving 13 bases not matched to a gene. Looked up from germline, CDR1 is SGHAT and CDR2 is FQNNGV. There are 17 residues in the CDR3. Here the CDR3 reads CASSTSGTGKKDYGYTF. CDR3 DNA sequence: TGTGCCAGCAGCACCTCCGGGACAGGGAAGAAGGACTATGGCTACACCTTC.

The genes are TRBV7-2 and TRBJ1-5; the D gene is possibly TRBD1 (5 bases). CDR1 is SGHTA, CDR2 FQGNSA, per germline. This CDR3 contains 15 residues. V lost 5 bases and J lost 6, with 17 bases in between. CDR3 amino acids: CASSKEAGWGQPQHF. CDR3 in DNA: TGTGCCAGCAGCAAAGAGGCAGGGTGGGGTCAGCCCCAGCATTTT.

This chain joins TRBV28 and TRBJ1-2; D call uncertain. V dropped 5 bases and J dropped 1 base, with 14 bases sitting between them. CDR1 and CDR2 (germline): MDHEN, SYDVKM. CDR3 size: 15 residues. CDR3 region: CASSPPGSLNYGYTF. DNA of the CDR3: TGTGCCAGCAGTCCCCCCGGGAGCCTTAACTATGGCTACACCTTC.

In its sample, this clone was seen a few times. This chain joins TRBV7-2 and TRBJ1-3; no clear D gene. Germline values: CDR1 SGHTA, CDR2 FQGNSA. Trimming took off 3 bases at V and 0 bases at J, with 9 bases between the two ends. The CDR3 has 15 residues. This CDR3 is CASSFDTSSGNTIYF. CDR3 DNA: TGTGCCAGCAGCTTCGACACGAGCTCTGGAAACACCATATATTTT.

The chain uses TRBV5-1 and TRBJ1-2; TRBD1 agrees at 10 bases. CDR1 is SGHRS and CDR2 is YFSETQ in the germline V gene. After removal of 2 bases from V and 8 bases from J, the junction contained 18 bases not matched to a gene. The CDR3 contains 18 residues. The CDR3 DNA is TGCGCCAGCAGCTTCTCCCCTGGGACAGGGGTGAGGCAGGGAGGCTACACCTTC. Its protein product is CASSFSPGTGVRQGGYTF.

The chain joins TRBV7-2 to TRBJ1-1; 9 positions match TRBD1. The CDR3 sequence is 15 residues long. The V and J ends lost 4 bases and 4 bases, in that order; junction bases with no gene match: 7. The germline V gene has CDR1 SGHTA and CDR2 FQGNSA. The CDR3 sequence is CASSSHRGLGTEAFF. DNA for the CDR3: TGTGCCAGCAGCTCTCACAGGGGGCTGGGCACTGAAGCTTTCTTT.

The V call is TRBV5-6, the J call TRBJ1-2; D possibly corresponds to TRBD1 (6 bases). The CDR3 covers 13 residues. V was shortened by 5 bases and J by 1 base, with 9 bases between the two germline ends. In germline, CDR1 is SGHDT, CDR2 YYEEEE. The CDR3 protein is CASSQGGNYGYTF. The CDR3 nucleotides read TGTGCCAGCAGTCAAGGGGGTAACTATGGCTACACCTTC.

The rearrangement links TRBV23-1 to TRBJ2-1, with TRBD1 identical over 8 bases. TRBV23-1 is an open reading frame whose function is uncertain. V was clipped by 3 bases and J by 9 bases; unmatched bases: 13. The CDR3 totals 16 residues. For the CDR3, the DNA is TGCGCCAGCAGTCAGTTTAATGGACAGGGTTTGTGTGAGCAGTTCTTC. It specifies CASSQFNGQGLCEQFF.

CDR3 bases: TGCAGTGCTATGGCCGTAGAAAAACTGTTTTTT. Translating gives CSAMAVEKLFF. The rearrangement uses TRBV20-1 and TRBJ1-4, with D unclear. V lost 4 bases and J lost 8, with 8 bases in between. Germline CDR1 and CDR2: DFQATT and SNEGSKA (reference sequence). This CDR3 comprises 11 residues.

The chain is built from TRBV5-1 and TRBJ2-4; 7 positions match TRBD1. Per the germline V gene, CDR1 is SGHRS and CDR2 is YFSETQ. This CDR3 has 20 residues. With 4 bases clipped from V and 0 bases from J, the junction kept 19 bases outside the gene matches. The chain's CDR3 is CASSTYGQDPGKLAKNIQYF. CDR3 sequence (DNA): TGCGCCAGCAGCACCTACGGACAGGACCCGGGGAAACTAGCCAAAAACATTCAGTACTTC.

J is TRBJ2-3 and V is TRBV7-2; no definite D call. The CDR3 loop spans 13 amino acids. Trimming left V 2 bases short and J 1 base short, with 4 bases between. Germline V gene data show CDR1 as SGHTA and CDR2 as FQGNSA. The CDR3 DNA reads as TGTGCCAGCAGCTTATCAGGCACAGATACGCAGTATTTT. Its protein product is CASSLSGTDTQYF.

The rearrangement links TRBV25-1 to TRBJ2-2, with D uncertain. V was cut by 3 bases and J by 0 bases, with 14 bases left in between. CDR1 and CDR2 (germline): MGHDK, SYGVNS. CDR3 size: 17 residues. CDR3 region: CASSESAQASNTGELFF. CDR3 DNA sequence: TGTGCCAGCAGTGAGAGTGCGCAGGCTTCGAACACCGGGGAGCTGTTTTTT.

J is TRBJ1-1 and V is TRBV18; the D gene is possibly TRBD1 (5 bases). The length of the CDR3 is 13 residues. Per germline, CDR1 KGHSH and CDR2 LQKENI. Deletions cut 1 base from V and 7 bases from J, with 10 bases between. CDR3 loop: CASSPRRGVEAFF. In nucleotides, the CDR3 is TGTGCCAGCTCACCACGGCGGGGGGTTGAAGCTTTCTTT.

V usage is TRBV5-1 and J usage is TRBJ1-2; 8 positions agree with TRBD1. This CDR3 is built from 14 residues. V lost 2 bases and J lost 4; bases outside the gene matches: 4. Germline lookup yields CDR1 SGHRS and CDR2 YFSETQ. The CDR3 DNA follows: TGCGCCAGCAGCTTTGGACAGGGAATCTATGGCTACACCTTC. As protein: CASSFGQGIYGYTF.

The chain combines TRBV12-3 or TRBV12-4 with TRBJ1-1; D is uncertain. V lost 6 bases and J 11 bases, leaving 19 bases between the germline ends. CDR3 length: 13 residues. The CDR3: CASSSLRGGKAFF. The DNA for the CDR3 is TGTGCCAGCAGCTCACTACGGGGAGGGAAGGCTTTCTTT.

This chain uses TRBV10-3 with TRBJ1-1; 11 bases are a match to TRBD1. Unmatched junction bases numbered 1, after V lost 2 bases and J lost 2 bases. Looked up from germline, CDR1 is ENHRY and CDR2 is SYGVKD. The CDR3 loop spans 15 amino acids. CDR3 region: CAISEGQGANTEAFF. CDR3 bases: TGTGCCATCAGTGAGGGACAGGGGGCAAACACTGAAGCTTTCTTT.

The V call is TRBV19, the J call TRBJ1-1; D may be TRBD1 (6 bases). V lost 1 base and J 3 bases, leaving 12 bases between the germline ends. Germline V lookup: CDR1 LNHDA, CDR2 SQIVND (reference sequence). The CDR3 has 15 amino acids. CDR3 loop: CASSIGGQTHTEAFF. The DNA of the CDR3 is TGTGCCAGTAGTATAGGGGGACAAACCCACACTGAAGCTTTCTTT.

The genes are TRBV7-9 and TRBJ1-1; 9 bases are a match to TRBD1. With 5 bases clipped from V and 0 bases from J, the junction kept 4 bases outside the gene matches. There are 15 residues in the CDR3. CDR1 and CDR2 (germline): SEHNR, FQNEAQ (reference sequence). This CDR3 reads CASSPGTGMNTEAFF. DNA of the CDR3: TGTGCCAGCAGCCCAGGGACAGGGATGAACACTGAAGCTTTCTTT.

The rearrangement uses TRBV4-3 and TRBJ2-3; 8 nucleotides agree with TRBD2. Germline CDR1 LGHNA, CDR2 YSLEER. J lost 4 bases, V lost 1 base, and 7 bases had no gene match. This CDR3 is 16 amino acids long. This chain's CDR3 is CASSQVAGGAPDTQYF. The CDR3 coding sequence is TGCGCCAGCAGCCAAGTTGCCGGGGGGGCCCCAGATACGCAGTATTTT.

The chain joins TRBV2 to TRBJ2-7; tentative D call: TRBD2 (5 bases). Germline CDR1 SNHLY, CDR2 FYNNEI. The ends were cut back, 4 bases at V and 7 bases at J, with 11 bases in the middle. The CDR3 is made up of 12 amino acids. The CDR3 here is CASSGTRREQYV. The CDR3 DNA reads as TGTGCCAGCAGTGGTACTAGGCGGGAGCAGTACGTC.

The CDR3 protein is CASSPTTGATEAFF. The CDR3 DNA reads as TGTGCCAGCTCCCCAACGACAGGGGCCACTGAAGCTTTCTTT. The chain has TRBV18 and TRBJ1-1; 8 positions agree with TRBD1. Looked up from germline, CDR1 is KGHSH and CDR2 is LQKENI. This CDR3 has 14 residues. The V segment lost 6 bases and the J segment 4 bases; nucleotides outside the gene matches: 7.

The chain joins TRBV7-9 to TRBJ1-3; tentative D call: TRBD1 (6 bases). CDR1 and CDR2 (germline): SEHNR, FQNEAQ (reference sequence). Trimming took off 4 bases at V and 2 bases at J, with 12 bases between the two ends. The CDR3 runs to 15 residues. The CDR3 sequence is CASSSEGGPGNTIYF. In nucleotides, the CDR3 is TGTGCCAGCAGCTCCGAAGGGGGTCCTGGAAACACCATATATTTT.